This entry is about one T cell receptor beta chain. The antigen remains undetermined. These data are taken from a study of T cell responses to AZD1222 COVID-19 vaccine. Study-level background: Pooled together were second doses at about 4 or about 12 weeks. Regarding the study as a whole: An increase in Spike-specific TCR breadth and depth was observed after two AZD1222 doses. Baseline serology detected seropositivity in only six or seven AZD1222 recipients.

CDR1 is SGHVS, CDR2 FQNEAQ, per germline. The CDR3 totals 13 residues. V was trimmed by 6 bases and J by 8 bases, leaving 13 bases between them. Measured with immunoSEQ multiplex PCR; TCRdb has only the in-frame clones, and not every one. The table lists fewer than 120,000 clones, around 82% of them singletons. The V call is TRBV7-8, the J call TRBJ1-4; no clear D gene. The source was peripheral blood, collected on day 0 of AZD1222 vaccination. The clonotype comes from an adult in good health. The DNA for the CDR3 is TGTGCCAGCAGGACTACTGGGAACGAAAAACTGTTTTTT. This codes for CASRTTGNEKLFF.